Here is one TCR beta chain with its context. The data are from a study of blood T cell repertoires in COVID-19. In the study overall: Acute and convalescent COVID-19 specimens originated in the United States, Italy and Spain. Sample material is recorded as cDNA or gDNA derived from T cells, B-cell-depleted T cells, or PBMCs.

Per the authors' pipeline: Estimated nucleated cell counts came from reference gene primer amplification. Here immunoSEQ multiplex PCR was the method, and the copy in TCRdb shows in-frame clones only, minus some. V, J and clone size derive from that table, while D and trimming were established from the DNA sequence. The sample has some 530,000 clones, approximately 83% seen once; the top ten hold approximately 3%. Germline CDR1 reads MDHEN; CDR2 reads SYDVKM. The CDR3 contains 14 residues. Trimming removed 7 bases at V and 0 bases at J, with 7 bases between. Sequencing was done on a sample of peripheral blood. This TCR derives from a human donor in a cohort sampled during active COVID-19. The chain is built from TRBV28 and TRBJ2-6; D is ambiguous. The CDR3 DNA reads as TGTGCCAGCATCAGTGGCTCTGGGGCCAACGTCCTGACTTTC. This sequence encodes CASISGSGANVLTF.